The clone carrying this T cell receptor beta chain was recorded only once. The antigen is undetermined. No conserved phenylalanine or tryptophan is present at the end of the CDR3, so a read error is the likely explanation. The DNA is left out, because the CDR3 cannot be placed on it with certainty; the CDR3 is given as TCRdb lists it. The sample belongs to a study of tumor and adjacent non-tumor tissue in lung cancer. For the study at large: Samples averaged around 4 million productive TCRbeta reads each. Points from the study as a whole: Shorter survival was associated with higher TCR diversity in tumors. Top 100 clones took a larger repertoire share in normal lung.

Per germline, CDR1 SQVTM and CDR2 ANQGSEA. Counting both end residues, the CDR3 totals 13 amino acids. TCRbeta libraries were built with three rounds of nested PCR, modified from ARM-PCR. TCRdb redid the calling of the multiplex PCR reads with MiXCR, one entry per CDR3 protein. The sample lists some 120,000 distinct CDR3 sequences, 66% occurring once. No cell sorting was done before RNA was extracted from the tissue. Chemotherapy-naive patients with new lung cancer underwent thoracic surgery in China, August–November 2014. Specimen: lung tumor tissue. The rearrangement uses TRBV29-1 and TRBJ2-3; the table assigns TRBD1, which was not confirmed against the DNA. The clonotype comes from a man under 40 with non-small cell lung cancer. This chain's CDR3 is CSAQGGFADTQCC.